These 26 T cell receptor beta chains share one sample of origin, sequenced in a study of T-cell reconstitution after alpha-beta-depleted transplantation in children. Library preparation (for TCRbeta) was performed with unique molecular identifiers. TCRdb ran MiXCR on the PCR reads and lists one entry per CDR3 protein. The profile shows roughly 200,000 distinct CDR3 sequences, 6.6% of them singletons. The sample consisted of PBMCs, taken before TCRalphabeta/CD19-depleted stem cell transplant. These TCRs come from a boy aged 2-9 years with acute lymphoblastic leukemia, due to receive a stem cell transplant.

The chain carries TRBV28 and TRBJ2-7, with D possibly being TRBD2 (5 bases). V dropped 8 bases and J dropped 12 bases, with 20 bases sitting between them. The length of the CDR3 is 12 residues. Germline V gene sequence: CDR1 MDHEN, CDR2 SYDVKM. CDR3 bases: TGTGCCAGCCGAACCTCCGGGGTCGGTGCGTACTTC. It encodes CASRTSGVGAYF.

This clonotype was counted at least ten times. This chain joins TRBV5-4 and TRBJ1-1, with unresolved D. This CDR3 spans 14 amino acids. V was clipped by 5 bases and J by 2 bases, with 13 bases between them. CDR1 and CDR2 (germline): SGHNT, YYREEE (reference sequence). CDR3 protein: CASRPHQSNTEAFF. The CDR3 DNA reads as TGTGCCAGCAGGCCCCACCAAAGTAACACTGAAGCTTTCTTT.

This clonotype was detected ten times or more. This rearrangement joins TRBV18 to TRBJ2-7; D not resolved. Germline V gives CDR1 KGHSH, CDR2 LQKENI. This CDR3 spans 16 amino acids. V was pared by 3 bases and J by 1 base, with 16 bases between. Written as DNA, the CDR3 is TGTGCCAGCTCACCGAAGGACGTGGCTTCATCCTACGAGCAGTACTTC. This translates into CASSPKDVASSYEQYF. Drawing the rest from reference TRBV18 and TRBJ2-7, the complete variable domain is NAGVMQNPRHLVRRRGQEARLRCSPMKGHSHVYWYRQLPEEGLKFMVYLQKENIIDESGMPKERFSAEFPKEGPSILRIQQVVRGDSAAYFCASSPKDVASSYEQYFGPGTRLTVT.

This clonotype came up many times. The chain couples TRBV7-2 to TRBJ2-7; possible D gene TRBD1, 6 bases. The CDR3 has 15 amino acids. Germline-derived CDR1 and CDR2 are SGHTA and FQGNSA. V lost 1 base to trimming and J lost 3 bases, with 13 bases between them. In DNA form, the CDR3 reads TGTGCCAGCAGCTTAGTAGGCCAGGGGAACTACGAGCAGTACTTC. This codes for CASSLVGQGNYEQYF.

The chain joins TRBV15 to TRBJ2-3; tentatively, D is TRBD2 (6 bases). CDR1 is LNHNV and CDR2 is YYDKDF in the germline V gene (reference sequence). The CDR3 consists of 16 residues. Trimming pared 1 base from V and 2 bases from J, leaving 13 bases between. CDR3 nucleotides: TGTGCCACCAGCAGAGTCGGCGGGGTGAACACAGATACGCAGTATTTT. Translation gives CATSRVGGVNTDTQYF. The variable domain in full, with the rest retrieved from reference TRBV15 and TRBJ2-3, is DAMVIQNPRYQVTQFGKPVTLSCSQTLNHNVMYWYQQKSSQAPKLLFHYYDKDFNNEADTPDNFQSRRPNTSFCFLDIRSPGLGDTAMYLCATSRVGGVNTDTQYFGPGTRLTVL.

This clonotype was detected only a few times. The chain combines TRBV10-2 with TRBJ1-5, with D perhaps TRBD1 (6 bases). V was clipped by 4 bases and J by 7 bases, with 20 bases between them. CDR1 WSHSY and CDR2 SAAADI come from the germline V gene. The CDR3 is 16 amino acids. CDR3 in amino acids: CASSVERTQGGQPQHF. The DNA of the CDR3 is TGCGCCAGCAGTGTCGAGAGGACCCAAGGGGGGCAGCCCCAGCATTTT.

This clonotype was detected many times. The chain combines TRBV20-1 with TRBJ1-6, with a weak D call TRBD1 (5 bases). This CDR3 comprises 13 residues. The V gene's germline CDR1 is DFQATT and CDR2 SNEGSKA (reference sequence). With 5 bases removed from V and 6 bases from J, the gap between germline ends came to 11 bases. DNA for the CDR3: TGCAGTGCTCGTCGGGACGCTAATTCACCCCTCCACTTT. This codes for CSARRDANSPLHF.

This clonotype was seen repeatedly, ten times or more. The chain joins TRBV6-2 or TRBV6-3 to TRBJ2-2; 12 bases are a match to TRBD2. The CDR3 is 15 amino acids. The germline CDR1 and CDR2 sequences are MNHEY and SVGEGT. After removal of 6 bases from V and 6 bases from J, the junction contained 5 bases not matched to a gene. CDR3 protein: CASSLTSGGPGELFF. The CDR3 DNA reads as TGTGCCAGCAGCCTGACTAGCGGGGGCCCCGGGGAGCTGTTTTTT.

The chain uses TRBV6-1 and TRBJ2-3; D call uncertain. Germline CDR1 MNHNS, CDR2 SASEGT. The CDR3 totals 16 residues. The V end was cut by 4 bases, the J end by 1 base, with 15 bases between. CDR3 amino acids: CASSVSAYGGTDTQYF. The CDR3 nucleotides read TGTGCCAGCAGTGTATCAGCCTATGGGGGCACAGATACGCAGTATTTT.

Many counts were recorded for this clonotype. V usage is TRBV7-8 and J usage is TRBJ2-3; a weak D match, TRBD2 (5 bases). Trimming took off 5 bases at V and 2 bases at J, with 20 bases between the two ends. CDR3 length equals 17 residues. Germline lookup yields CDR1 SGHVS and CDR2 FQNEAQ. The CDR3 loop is CASSRERRGWTTDTQYF. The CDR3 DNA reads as TGTGCCAGCAGCCGAGAGCGGCGAGGGTGGACCACAGATACGCAGTATTTT.

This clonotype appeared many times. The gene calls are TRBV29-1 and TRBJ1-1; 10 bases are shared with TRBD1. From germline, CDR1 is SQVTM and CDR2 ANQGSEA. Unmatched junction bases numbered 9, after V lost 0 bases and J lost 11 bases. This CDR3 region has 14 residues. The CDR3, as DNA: TGCAGCGTTGAAGATCTTATAGCGGGACAGGGGGCTTTCTTT. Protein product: CSVEDLIAGQGAFF.

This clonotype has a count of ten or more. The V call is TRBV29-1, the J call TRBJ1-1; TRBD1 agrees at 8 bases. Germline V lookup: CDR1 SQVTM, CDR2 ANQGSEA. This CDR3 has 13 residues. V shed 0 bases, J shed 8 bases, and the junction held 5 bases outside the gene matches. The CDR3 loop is CSVEDNGQGEAFF. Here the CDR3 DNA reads TGCAGCGTTGAAGACAACGGACAGGGCGAAGCTTTCTTT.

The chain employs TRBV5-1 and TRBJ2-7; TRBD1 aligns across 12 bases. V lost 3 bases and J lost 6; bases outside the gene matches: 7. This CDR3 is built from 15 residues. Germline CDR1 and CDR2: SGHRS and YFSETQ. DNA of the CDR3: TGCGCCAGCAGCTCCATGGGACAGGGGGCAGGCGAGCAGTACTTC. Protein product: CASSSMGQGAGEQYF.

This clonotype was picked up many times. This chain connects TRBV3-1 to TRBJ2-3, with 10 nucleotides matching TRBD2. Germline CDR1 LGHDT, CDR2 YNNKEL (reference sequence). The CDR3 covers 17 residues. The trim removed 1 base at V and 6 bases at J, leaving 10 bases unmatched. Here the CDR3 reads CASSQGVLAGASDTQYF. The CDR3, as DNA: TGTGCCAGCAGCCAAGGGGTGCTAGCGGGGGCGTCGGATACGCAGTATTTT.

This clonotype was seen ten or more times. CDR3 region: CASSFGQPGAEAFF. CDR3 nucleotides: TGCGCCAGCAGCTTCGGACAGCCCGGGGCTGAAGCTTTCTTT. This rearrangement joins TRBV5-1 to TRBJ1-1, with a tentative D call TRBD1 (6 bases). The V end lost 2 bases, the J end lost 6 bases, and 14 bases lay between the germline ends. CDR1 and CDR2 (germline): SGHRS, YFSETQ. CDR3 length: 14 amino acids.

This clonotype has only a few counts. Here the CDR3 reads CASSPRQGVGNTIYF. For the CDR3, the DNA is TGTGCCAGCTCACCGAGACAGGGGGTCGGAAACACCATATATTTT. The chain has TRBV18 and TRBJ1-3; 9 nucleotides agree with TRBD1. V dropped 3 bases and J dropped 4; count of bases not matched to a gene: 4. CDR1 KGHSH and CDR2 LQKENI come from the germline V gene. The CDR3 extends over 15 amino acids.

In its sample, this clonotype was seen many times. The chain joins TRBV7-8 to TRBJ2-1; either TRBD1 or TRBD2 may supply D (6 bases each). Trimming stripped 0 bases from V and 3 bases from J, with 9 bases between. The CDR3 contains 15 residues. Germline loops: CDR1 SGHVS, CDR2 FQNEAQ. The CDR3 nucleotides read TGTGCCAGCAGCTTAGCGGGGGGCGACTACAATGAGCAGTTCTTC. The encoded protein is CASSLAGGDYNEQFF. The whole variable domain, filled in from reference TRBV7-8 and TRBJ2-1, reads GAGVSQSPRYKVAKRGQDVALRCDPISGHVSLFWYQQALGQGPEFLTYFQNEAQLDKSGLPSDRFFAERPEGSVSTLKIQRTQQEDSAVYLCASSLAGGDYNEQFFGPGTRLTVL.

CDR3: CAICRTSGGEGDTQYF. CDR3 nucleotide sequence: TGTGCCATCTGCCGGACTAGCGGGGGAGAAGGAGATACGCAGTATTTT. V and J are TRBV3-1 and TRBJ2-3; 13 positions agree with TRBD2. Germline CDR1 is LGHDT and CDR2 is YNNKEL (reference sequence). There are 16 residues in the CDR3. Trimming at V came to 10 bases and at J to 5 bases, leaving 12 bases not matched to a gene.

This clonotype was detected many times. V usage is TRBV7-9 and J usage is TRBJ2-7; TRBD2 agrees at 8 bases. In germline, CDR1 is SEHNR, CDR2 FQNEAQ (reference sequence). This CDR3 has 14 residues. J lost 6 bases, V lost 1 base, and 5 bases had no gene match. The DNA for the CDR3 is TGTGCCAGCAGCTTAGGTGTCGCGGGAGGCGAGCAGTACTTC. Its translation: CASSLGVAGGEQYF.

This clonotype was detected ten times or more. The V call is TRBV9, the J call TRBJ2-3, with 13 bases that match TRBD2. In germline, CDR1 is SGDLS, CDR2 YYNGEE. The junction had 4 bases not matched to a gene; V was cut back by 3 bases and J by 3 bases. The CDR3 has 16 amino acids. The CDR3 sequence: CASSAGTSGVTDTQYF. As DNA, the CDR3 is TGTGCCAGCAGCGCTGGGACTAGCGGGGTGACAGATACGCAGTATTTT.

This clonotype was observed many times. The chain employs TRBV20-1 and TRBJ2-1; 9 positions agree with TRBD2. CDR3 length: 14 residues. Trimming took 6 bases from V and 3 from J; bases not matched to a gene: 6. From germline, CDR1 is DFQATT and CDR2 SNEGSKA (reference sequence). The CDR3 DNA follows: TGCAGTGCAAATAGCGGGAGAAACTACAATGAGCAGTTCTTC. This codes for CSANSGRNYNEQFF.

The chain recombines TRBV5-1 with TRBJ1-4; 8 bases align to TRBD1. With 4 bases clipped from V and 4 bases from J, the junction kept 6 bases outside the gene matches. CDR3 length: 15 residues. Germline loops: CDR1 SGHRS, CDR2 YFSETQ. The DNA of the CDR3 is TGCGCCAGCAGCCAACTGACAGGGGATAATGAAAAACTGTTTTTT. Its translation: CASSQLTGDNEKLFF.

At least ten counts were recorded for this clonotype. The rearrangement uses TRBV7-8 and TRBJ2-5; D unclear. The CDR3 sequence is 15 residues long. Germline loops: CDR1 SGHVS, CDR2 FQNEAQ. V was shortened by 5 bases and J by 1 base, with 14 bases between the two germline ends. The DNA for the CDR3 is TGTGCCAGCAGCCCCGCCGAGTGGACCCAAGAGACCCAGTACTTC. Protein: CASSPAEWTQETQYF.

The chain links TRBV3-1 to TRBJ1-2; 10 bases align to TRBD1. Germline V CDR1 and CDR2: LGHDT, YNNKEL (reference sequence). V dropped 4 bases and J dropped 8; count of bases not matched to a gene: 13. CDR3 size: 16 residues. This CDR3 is CASSRSPGTGEGGYTF. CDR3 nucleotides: TGTGCCAGCAGCCGTAGCCCCGGGACAGGGGAAGGAGGCTACACCTTC.

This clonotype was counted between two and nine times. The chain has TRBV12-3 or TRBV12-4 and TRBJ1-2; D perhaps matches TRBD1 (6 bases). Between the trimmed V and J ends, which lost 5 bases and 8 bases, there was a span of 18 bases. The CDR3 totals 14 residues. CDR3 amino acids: CASSNLRGLGGYTF. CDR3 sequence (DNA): TGTGCCAGCAGTAACCTCAGGGGTCTCGGGGGCTACACCTTC.

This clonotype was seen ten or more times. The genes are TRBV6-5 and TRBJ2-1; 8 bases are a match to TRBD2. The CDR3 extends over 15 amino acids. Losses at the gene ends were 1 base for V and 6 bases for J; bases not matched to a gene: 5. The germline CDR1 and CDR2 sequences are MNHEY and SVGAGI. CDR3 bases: TGTGCCAGCAGTTACTTGGCGGGGGGTACCAATGAGCAGTTCTTC. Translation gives CASSYLAGGTNEQFF.